This T cell receptor beta chain was captured by sequencing in a study of blood T cell repertoires in COVID-19. Study information: Acute and convalescent COVID-19 specimens originated in the United States, Italy and Spain. The cDNA or gDNA used as material had been derived from T cells, B-cell-depleted T cells, or PBMCs.

CDR1 and CDR2 (germline): SGHTA, FQGNSA. The CDR3 runs to 15 residues. J was trimmed by 15 bases and V by 1 base; bases with no gene match: 10. As processed by the authors: How many nucleated cells were present was estimated from reference gene primer amplification. Measured with immunoSEQ multiplex PCR; TCRdb has only the in-frame clones, and not every one. V and J calls and clone size are given by that table; D and trimming were obtained from the DNA. The sample lists around 140,000 clones, approximately 86% occurring once. The receptor's source is a woman aged 50 to 60 with acute or convalescent COVID-19. V and J are TRBV7-2 and TRBJ2-1; 12 bases fit TRBD2. Sequenced input: peripheral blood. CDR3 residues: CASSLGLPSGRASFF. For the CDR3, the DNA is TGTGCCAGCAGCTTAGGACTCCCTAGCGGGAGGGCTTCGTTCTTC.